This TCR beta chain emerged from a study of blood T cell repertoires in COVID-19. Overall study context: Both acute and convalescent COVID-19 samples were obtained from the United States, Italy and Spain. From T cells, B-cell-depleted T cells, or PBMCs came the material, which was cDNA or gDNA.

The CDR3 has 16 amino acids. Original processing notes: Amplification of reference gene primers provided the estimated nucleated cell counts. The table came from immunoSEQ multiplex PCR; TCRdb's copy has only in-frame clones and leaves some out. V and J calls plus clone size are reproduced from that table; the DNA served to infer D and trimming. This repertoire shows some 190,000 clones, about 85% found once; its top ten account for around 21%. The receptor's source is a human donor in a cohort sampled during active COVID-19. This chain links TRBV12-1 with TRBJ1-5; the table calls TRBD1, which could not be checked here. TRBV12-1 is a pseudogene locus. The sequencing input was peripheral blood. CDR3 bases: TGTGCCAGCAGTTCAGCCACAGGGGCTAGAAATCAGCCCCAGCATTTT. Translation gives CASSSATGARNQPQHF.